This T cell receptor (beta chain) was identified in a study of CD8 T cells in Susac syndrome. Random hexamers primed reverse transcription of about 0.5 to 1 ug RNA. From the immunoSEQ multiplex PCR reads, TCRdb called clonotypes with MiXCR, one entry per CDR3 protein. The table has more than 95,000 distinct CDR3 sequences, roughly 93% seen once. The sequencing input was CD8+ T cells from PBMCs. This clonotype was sampled from a human donor with multiple sclerosis.

In nucleotides, the CDR3 is TGTGCCAGCAGCTTAGATTTGGCTAGCGGACAAGAGACCCAGTACTTC. Translated, it gives CASSLDLASGQETQYF. The chain recombines TRBV13 with TRBJ2-5, with 7 bases matching TRBD2. This CDR3 comprises 16 residues. V lost 1 base to trimming and J lost 2 bases; unmatched junction nucleotides: 7. CDR1 PRHDT and CDR2 FYEKMQ come from the germline V gene (reference sequence).